This TCR beta chain is from a study of T cell responses to AZD1222 COVID-19 vaccine. TCRdb keeps only in-frame clones here, not all; method: immunoSEQ multiplex PCR. The sample shows 100,000 to 150,000 clones, about 88% of them seen only once. Germline V lookup: CDR1 SEHNR, CDR2 FQNEAQ (reference sequence). This CDR3 contains 14 residues. V trimming: 2 bases; J trimming: 6 bases; junction bases outside the gene matches: 5. The sample consisted of peripheral blood, taken on day 0 of AZD1222 vaccination. The V call is TRBV7-9, the J call TRBJ1-2, with TRBD1 identical over 8 bases. The receptor was derived from an adult in good health. CDR3 nucleotide sequence: TGTGCCAGCAGCTTACCAGGGGGCAGTGATGGCTACACCTTC. This gives the protein CASSLPGGSDGYTF. Looking up the rest from reference TRBV7-9 and TRBJ1-2 gives the full variable domain: DTGVSQNPRHKITKRGQNVTFRCDPISEHNRLYWYRQTLGQGPEFLTYFQNEAQLEKSRLLSDRFSAERPKGSFSTLEIQRTEQGDSAMYLCASSLPGGSDGYTFGSGTRLTVV.